This entry lists 2 T cell receptor beta chains sequenced from one sample in a study of cytomegalovirus exposure and HLA in healthy donors. The study ran its PCR with 60 Vbeta and 13 Jbeta primers. The assay was immunoSEQ multiplex PCR, and TCRdb's table has in-frame clones only and misses some. Of nearly 80,000 clones listed, over 70% were seen once; the top ten hold 22%. The specimen was PBMCs. These receptors were obtained from a woman aged 40 to 50 in good health and CMV-seropositive.

This sequence joins TRBV5-6 and TRBJ1-4; 10 bases match TRBD1. Trimming removed 0 bases from V and 8 bases from J; junction bases left unmatched: 7. Germline loops: CDR1 SGHDT, CDR2 YYEEEE. This CDR3 has 16 residues. The CDR3 protein is CASSLVLGQGQEKLFF. In DNA, the CDR3 is TGTGCCAGCAGCTTGGTACTGGGACAGGGGCAGGAAAAACTGTTTTTT.

This chain connects TRBV5-1 to TRBJ1-1; possibly TRBD1 for D (5 bases). V lost 2 bases to trimming and J lost 4 bases, with 9 bases between them. CDR3 length equals 13 residues. Germline CDR1 reads SGHRS; CDR2 reads YFSETQ. The DNA of the CDR3 is TGCGCCAGCAGCTTCGAAAGGGGCACTGAAGCTTTCTTT. Translated, it gives CASSFERGTEAFF. Full variable domain (remainder filled in from reference TRBV5-1 and TRBJ1-1): KAGVTQTPRYLIKTRGQQVTLSCSPISGHRSVSWYQQTPGQGLQFLFEYFSETQRNKGNFPGRFSGRQFSNSRSEMNVSTLELGDSALYLCASSFERGTEAFFGQGTRLTVV.